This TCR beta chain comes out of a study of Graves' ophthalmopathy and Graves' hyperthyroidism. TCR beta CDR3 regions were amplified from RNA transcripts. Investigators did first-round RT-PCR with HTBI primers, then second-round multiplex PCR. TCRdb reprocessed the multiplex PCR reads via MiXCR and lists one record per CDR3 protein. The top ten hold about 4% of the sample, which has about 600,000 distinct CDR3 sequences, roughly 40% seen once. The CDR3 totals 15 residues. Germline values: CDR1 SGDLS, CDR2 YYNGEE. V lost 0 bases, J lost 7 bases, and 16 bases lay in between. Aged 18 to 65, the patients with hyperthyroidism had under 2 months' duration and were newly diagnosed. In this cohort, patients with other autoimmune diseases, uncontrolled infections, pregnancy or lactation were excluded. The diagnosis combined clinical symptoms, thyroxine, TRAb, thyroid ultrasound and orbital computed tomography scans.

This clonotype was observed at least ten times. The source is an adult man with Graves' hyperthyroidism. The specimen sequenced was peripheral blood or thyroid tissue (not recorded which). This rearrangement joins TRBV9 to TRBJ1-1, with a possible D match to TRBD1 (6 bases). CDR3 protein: CASSVVGGAGNEAFF. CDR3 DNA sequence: TGTGCCAGCAGCGTAGTTGGGGGCGCTGGGAATGAAGCTTTCTTT.